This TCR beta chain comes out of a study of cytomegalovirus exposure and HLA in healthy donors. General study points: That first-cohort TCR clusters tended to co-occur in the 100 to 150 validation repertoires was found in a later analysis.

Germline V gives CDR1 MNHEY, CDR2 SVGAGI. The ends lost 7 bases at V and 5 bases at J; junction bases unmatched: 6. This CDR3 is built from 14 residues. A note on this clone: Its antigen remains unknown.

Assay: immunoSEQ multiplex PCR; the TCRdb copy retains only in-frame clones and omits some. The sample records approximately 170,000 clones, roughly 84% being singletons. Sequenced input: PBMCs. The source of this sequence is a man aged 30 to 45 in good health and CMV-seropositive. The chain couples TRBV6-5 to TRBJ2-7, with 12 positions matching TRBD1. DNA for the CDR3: TGTGCCAGCACCCCGGGACAGGGGGCGGACGAGCAGTACTTC. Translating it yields CASTPGQGADEQYF.